This TCR beta chain is from a study of liver allograft versus peripheral blood T cells. About the study: Transplanted-liver T cell receptor repertoires were compared with recipients' peripheral blood repertoires.

MiXCR was run by TCRdb on the reads, yielding one entry per CDR3 protein. Among about 1,300 distinct CDR3 sequences, about 11% were seen once, and the ten largest hold about 8%. V gave up 5 bases and J gave up 3 bases; unmatched junction bases: 5. There are 14 residues in the CDR3. The germline V gene encodes CDR1 LGHDT and CDR2 YNNKEL (reference sequence). Study outcomes and limitations: Intragraft T cell receptor repertoires of liver allografts were reportedly distinct from those in peripheral blood.

This clonotype was seen at least ten times. The antigen is undetermined. The source is a human patient who had a liver transplant. A share of the T cells may be of graft donor origin. This chain links TRBV3-1 with TRBJ2-7; TRBD2 matches at 9 bases. The CDR3: CASSTRGGFYEQYF. The CDR3 DNA follows: TGTGCCAGCAGCACGCGGGGGGGCTTCTACGAGCAGTACTTC.